This T cell receptor (beta chain) comes out of a study of vaccination and CD4 T cells after COVID-19. Study in general: Cells received overlapping spike peptides from SARS-CoV-2, HCoV-NL63, HCoV-OC43 and HCoV-229E as stimulation.

The Oncomine TCR Beta short-read assay sequenced DNA from cultured CD4+ T cells. Scientists extracted genomic DNA from CD4+ T cells grown in culture. TCRdb reprocessed the PCR reads via MiXCR and lists one record per CDR3 protein. The sample lists about 8,300 distinct CDR3 sequences, roughly three fifths occurring once. Germline V gives CDR1 SGHRS, CDR2 YFSETQ. With 0 bases removed from V and 5 bases from J, the gap between germline ends came to 8 bases. The CDR3 is made up of 14 amino acids. On this clonotype itself: Its cognate antigen is unknown.

The sample's treatment: roughly ten-day PBMC culture with coronavirus spike peptide pools or control peptides (ViraFEST assay). PBMCs were cultured at around 2 million per well with approximately 9.9 IU/ml IL-2 and approximately 10 ug/ml peptide pools. Sequenced material: CD4+ T cells from blood, cultured in vitro. The J gene is TRBJ1-4, the V gene TRBV5-1; D is unclear. The TCR was taken from a human donor who had recovered from COVID-19. For the CDR3, the DNA is TGCGCCAGCAGCTTGGACGGACTCAATGAAAAACTGTTTTTT. Residues: CASSLDGLNEKLFF.